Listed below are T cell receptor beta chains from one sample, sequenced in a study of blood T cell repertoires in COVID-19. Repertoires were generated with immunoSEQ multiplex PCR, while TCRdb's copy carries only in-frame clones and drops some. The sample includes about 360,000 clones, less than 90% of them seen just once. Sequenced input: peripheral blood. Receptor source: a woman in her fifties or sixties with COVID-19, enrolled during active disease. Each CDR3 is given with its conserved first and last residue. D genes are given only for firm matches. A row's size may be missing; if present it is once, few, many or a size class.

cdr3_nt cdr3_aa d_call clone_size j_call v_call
TGCGCCAGCAGCTACCAGGGACTTAGTGAAAAACTGTTTTTT CASSYQGLSEKLFF NA once TRBJ1-4 TRBV4-1
TGTGCCAGCAGCTTAGCGGTAACTCAAAGTCTCTACAATGAGCAGTTCTTC CASSLAVTQSLYNEQFF NA NA TRBJ2-1 TRBV13
TGTGCCAGCAGCCAATCCAACGAGCAGTACTTC CASSQSNEQYF NA NA TRBJ2-7 TRBV3-1/TRBV3-2
TGTGCCAGCAGTCCCCAACTGGGGGGGCGGGAGACCCAGTACTTC CASSPQLGGRETQYF NA NA TRBJ2-5 TRBV9
TGTGCCAGCAGAATGGGGGCCATACTGACCTACGAGCAGTACTTC CASRMGAILTYEQYF NA NA TRBJ2-7 TRBV7-9
TGTGCCAGCAGCCAAGCTGGAGGGCTTGGTACTCGTAGTTCACCCCTCCACTTT CASSQAGGLGTRSSPLHF NA NA TRBJ1-6 TRBV3-1/TRBV3-2
TGCGCCAGCAGCCGGGACTTCGCTAACACCGGGGAGCTGTTTTTT CASSRDFANTGELFF NA NA TRBJ2-2 TRBV5-1
TGTGCCAGCAGCGTGGACAGCAACTATGGCTACACCTTC CASSVDSNYGYTF NA few TRBJ1-2 TRBV5-4
TGTGCCAGCAGTTTTTCTAGAGGGTCCTACGAGCAGTACTTC CASSFSRGSYEQYF NA NA TRBJ2-7 TRBV27
TGTGCCAGCAGAACTGGGACAGCACAAGAGACCCAGTACTTC CASRTGTAQETQYF TRBD1 NA TRBJ2-5 TRBV3-1/TRBV3-2
TGCGCCAGCAGCTCGAGGGCTACAGACTACGAGCAGTACTTC CASSSRATDYEQYF NA NA TRBJ2-7 TRBV4-3
TGTGCCAGTGTAAAATCTGACGCAGGGGGCGGCAATCAGCCCCAGCATTTT CASVKSDAGGGNQPQHF TRBD1 NA TRBJ1-5 TRBV19
TGTGCCACGGGTGGCGGGGGGGAAACCGGGGAGCTGTTTTTT CATGGGGETGELFF TRBD2 NA TRBJ2-2 TRBV7-7
TGTGCCAGCAGTTTCAGGGCAAGCACAGATACGCAGTATTTT CASSFRASTDTQYF NA NA TRBJ2-3 TRBV6-4
TGTGCCAGCTGGAACGAGCGGAGGTACTACGAGCAGTACTTC CASWNERRYYEQYF NA NA TRBJ2-7 TRBV6-5
TGTGCCAGTAGTATCTTGGGACAGGGGTTAAATCAGCCCCAGCATTTT CASSILGQGLNQPQHF TRBD1 NA TRBJ1-5 TRBV19
TGTGCCAGCAGTGACCGGTGGAGAGACTATGGCTACACCTTC CASSDRWRDYGYTF NA NA TRBJ1-2 TRBV6-1
TGTGCCAGTAGTCCAAAATTCCCGGGACAGGGCTGGGGCAATCAGCCCCAGCATTTT CASSPKFPGQGWGNQPQHF TRBD1 NA TRBJ1-5 TRBV19
TGTGCCAGCCAAGCGCGCCCTTTGGGAGATACGCAGTATTTT CASQARPLGDTQYF NA NA TRBJ2-3 TRBV6-6
TGTGCCAGCAGCCCGTCCTCTACTAGCTCCAAAAACATTCAGTACTTC CASSPSSTSSKNIQYF NA NA TRBJ2-4 TRBV4-2
TGCGCCAGCAGCCAAGATGAAGGGTGGGAAAGCGGGGGGGACCTTAACGAGCAGTACTTC CASSQDEGWESGGDLNEQYF TRBD2 NA TRBJ2-7 TRBV4-1
TGTGCCAGCAGTTATAGTGTGGAGCCCCAGCATTTT CASSYSVEPQHF NA NA TRBJ1-5 TRBV6-6
TGCAGCGTTGCCAGGTCCGCCTACGAGCAGTACTTC CSVARSAYEQYF NA NA TRBJ2-7 TRBV29-1
TGTGCCAGCAGCCGACGGACAGATGACTATAATTCACCCCTCCACTTT CASSRRTDDYNSPLHF NA NA TRBJ1-6 TRBV7-8
TGTGCCAGCAGCCCGCGACTAGAAAGTGAGCAGTTCTTC CASSPRLESEQFF NA NA TRBJ2-1 TRBV9
TGTGCCAGCAGCCCTTTAACTTCCGGGGAGCTGTTTTTT CASSPLTSGELFF NA NA TRBJ2-2 TRBV6-2/TRBV6-3
TGTGCCAGCATCATGTCTCCGGGACAGTACAATCAGCCCCAGCATTTT CASIMSPGQYNQPQHF TRBD1 NA TRBJ1-5 TRBV6-6
TGCGCCAGCAGCTCCGGGAGGGGAGGCGACGAGCAGTACTTC CASSSGRGGDEQYF TRBD2 NA TRBJ2-7 TRBV5-1
TGTGCCAGCAGCGTAGCAGGACAAGAGACCCAGTACTTC CASSVAGQETQYF NA NA TRBJ2-5 TRBV9
TGCGCCAGCAGCTTGGCCGAGGAAGTAGCTGCCGAGCAGTTCTTC CASSLAEEVAAEQFF NA NA TRBJ2-1 TRBV5-1
TGTGCCAGCATCGGACAGGGCTCCTACGAGCAGTACTTC CASIGQGSYEQYF TRBD1 NA TRBJ2-7 TRBV27
TGTGCCAGCAGCGTATCACCTGCTGGAGGACTTGAAAAACTGTTTTTT CASSVSPAGGLEKLFF NA NA TRBJ1-4 TRBV9
TGTGCCAGCAGCTTGGTGACAGGGGACCGATCACCCCTCCACTTT CASSLVTGDRSPLHF TRBD1 NA TRBJ1-6 TRBV7-2
TGCGCCAGCAGCCAAGAAGCCGATCGCGTCCCGGGGACAGGTACCTTT CASSQEADRVPGTGTF TRBD1 NA TRBJ1-1 TRBV4-1
TGTGCCAGCACCCTGGGCGTTACTAGCACAGATACGCAGTATTTT CASTLGVTSTDTQYF NA NA TRBJ2-3 TRBV11-2
TGTGCCAGCAGCCCCCGGGACATAAGTTGGATGTCCCAGCATTTT CASSPRDISWMSQHF NA NA TRBJ1-5 TRBV7-8
TGTGCCAGCAGCTTAGTTAGCGGGTCCTACAATGAGCAGTTCTTC CASSLVSGSYNEQFF TRBD2 NA TRBJ2-1 TRBV7-2
TGTGCCAGCATACCTGGAGTGGCTGAAGCTTTCTTT CASIPGVAEAFF NA NA TRBJ1-1 TRBV6-5
TGTGCCAGCAGCCATAGACAGGGATATTACGAGCAGTACTTC CASSHRQGYYEQYF TRBD1 NA TRBJ2-7 TRBV4-2
TGTGCCAGCAGCGTGTATAGCGGAGGGGCAGATACGCAGTATTTT CASSVYSGGADTQYF NA NA TRBJ2-3 TRBV9
TGTGCCAGCAGTTTAGGGCTCACAGATACGCAGTATTTT CASSLGLTDTQYF NA NA TRBJ2-3 TRBV12-3/TRBV12-4
TGCGCCAGCAGCAAACGGGGGGCGAGTCTATCACCCCTCCACTTT CASSKRGASLSPLHF NA few TRBJ1-6 TRBV5-1
TGTGCCAGCGCTGGGGCCTCCCCCGCCCCAGATACGCAGTATTTT CASAGASPAPDTQYF NA NA TRBJ2-3 TRBV28
TGTGCCAGTAGTCAGGGTCTTAAGGCGAGCAATCAGCCCCAGCATTTT CASSQGLKASNQPQHF NA NA TRBJ1-5 TRBV19
TGCGCCAGCAGCCCGACAGGGAATGAGGAGACCCAGTACTTC CASSPTGNEETQYF TRBD1 NA TRBJ2-5 TRBV10-2